The sequence of this T cell receptor (beta chain) was determined in a study of blood T cells in healthy people across ages. A second PCR of roughly 7 to 11 cycles used a sample-barcoded 5' primer and a J-beta primer mix. One entry per CDR3 protein, called by TCRdb with MiXCR from the 5' RACE reads. Of 650,000 to 1,000,000 distinct CDR3 sequences listed, 46% are singletons. Germline V CDR1 and CDR2: DFQATT, SNEGSKA (reference sequence). The CDR3 has 13 amino acids. Regarding this clonotype: One junction end disagrees with the germline gene, perhaps due to a read error.

V and J are TRBV20-1 and TRBJ2-5; possibly TRBD2 for D (5 bases). The sequencing input was blood. The source is a man older than 75 in good health. CDR3 residues: CSARVGGQEAQYF. The CDR3 bases are TGCAGTGCTAGAGTCGGAGGCCAAGAGGCCCAGTACTTC.